Below are 13 T cell receptor beta chains sequenced from a single sample in a study of early T cells in non-severe SARS-CoV-2 infection (dated by TCRdb to 2020 to 2023). Libraries were prepared through 5' RACE. The run used a NextSeq 500. Through fastp at Q25 and MiXCR, TCRdb rebuilt clones from the public reads, retaining in-frame beta chains. Entries are consolidated by CDR3 protein sequence, retaining the most common genes and DNA. The sample records 75,000 to 90,000 distinct CDR3 sequences, about 15% of which are singletons. 4.5% to 7% of the sample is taken by the ten largest. Specimen: whole blood. These receptors came from an adult who was a healthcare worker with PCR-confirmed SARS-CoV-2 infection or an uninfected control (not recorded which).

This clonotype was recorded a few times. This sequence joins TRBV10-3 and TRBJ2-1; possible D gene TRBD2, 5 bases. Germline lookup yields CDR1 ENHRY and CDR2 SYGVKD. The CDR3 loop spans 13 amino acids. Trimming pared 3 bases from V and 2 bases from J, leaving 5 bases between. The CDR3 nucleotides are TGTGCCATCAGTGACGGGGCCTACAATGAGCAGTTCTTC. Protein sequence: CAISDGAYNEQFF.

CDR3 DNA sequence: TGTGCCAGCAGCTTACAGGCGGGAGTCGGGACCGGGGAGCTGTTTTTT. This encodes CASSLQAGVGTGELFF. This chain connects TRBV11-2 to TRBJ2-2; 7 positions agree with TRBD2. CDR3 length equals 16 residues. The germline CDR1 and CDR2 sequences are SGHAT and FQNNGV. J was trimmed by 5 bases and V by 2 bases; bases with no gene match: 8.

The chain is built from TRBV6-6 and TRBJ2-1, with D possibly being TRBD2 (6 bases). Per the germline V gene, CDR1 is MNHNY and CDR2 is SVGAGI (reference sequence). Trimming pared 8 bases from V and 6 bases from J, leaving 11 bases between. The CDR3 loop spans 12 amino acids. CDR3 DNA: TGTGCCAGCGGACCTAGCGTCAATGAGCAGTTCTTC. Translated: CASGPSVNEQFF.

The table lists this clonotype with a count of one. This sequence joins TRBV28 and TRBJ2-7; tentative D call: TRBD2 (5 bases). The CDR3 totals 14 residues. Germline CDR1 reads MDHEN; CDR2 reads SYDVKM. Deletions cut 6 bases from V and 5 bases from J, with 17 bases between. The CDR3 here is CASRIRHSVHEQYF. The CDR3 DNA reads as TGTGCCAGCAGAATCCGTCATAGCGTCCACGAGCAGTACTTC.

This clonotype was counted a few times. The chain uses TRBV11-2 and TRBJ1-5, with 8 positions matching TRBD1. The length of the CDR3 is 16 residues. The J segment lost 4 bases and the V segment lost 4 bases, leaving 9 bases of the junction unmatched. The V gene's germline CDR1 is SGHAT and CDR2 FQNNGV. CDR3 nucleotides: TGTGCCAGCAGCTCAGGGGGCCAAGGGTGGAATCAGCCCCAGCATTTT. Translated: CASSSGGQGWNQPQHF.

This clonotype was observed a handful of times. This sequence joins TRBV12-5 and TRBJ2-1; 7 bases line up with TRBD1. The CDR3 covers 13 residues. Germline-derived CDR1 and CDR2 are LGHNT and FRNRAP. Trimming removed 7 bases from V and 10 bases from J; junction bases left unmatched: 10. The CDR3 sequence is CASAPTGHREQFF. In DNA form, the CDR3 reads TGTGCTAGTGCCCCGACAGGGCACAGGGAGCAGTTCTTC.

This sequence joins TRBV20-1 and TRBJ1-1; D is unclear. This CDR3 spans 13 amino acids. Trimming removed 5 bases from V and 7 bases from J, with 17 bases in between. The germline V gene has CDR1 DFQATT and CDR2 SNEGSKA (reference sequence). The CDR3 region has the DNA TGCAGTGCTCGCACCGGTGTGTCAATTGAAGCTTTCTTT. Translated: CSARTGVSIEAFF.

Notes on this clonotype: This may be a read error, as it is one base from a much larger clone. Lacking the conserved final phenylalanine or tryptophan, this CDR3 likely reflects a read error. V usage is TRBV7-8 and J usage is TRBJ2-1; 11 nucleotides line up with TRBD2. Germline V lookup: CDR1 SGHVS, CDR2 FQNEAQ. The ends lost 4 bases at V and 3 bases at J; junction bases unmatched: 8. CDR3 size: 17 residues. The CDR3 region has the DNA TGTGCCAGCAGCTCCCCCGGGACTAGCGGAGTCTACAATGAGCAGTTCTCC. It codes for CASSSPGTSGVYNEQFS.

This clonotype showed up just a few times. This chain connects TRBV5-4 to TRBJ2-7; TRBD1 agrees at 8 bases. The CDR3 contains 18 residues. V shed 4 bases and J 1 base; nucleotides not matched to a gene: 16. Germline values: CDR1 SGHNT, CDR2 YYREEE (reference sequence). The chain's CDR3 is CASSPGQGETSSSYEQYF. The CDR3 DNA sequence: TGTGCCAGCAGCCCCGGACAGGGAGAGACTAGTTCTTCCTACGAGCAGTACTTC.

This clonotype came up many times. The J gene is TRBJ2-5, the V gene TRBV20-1; tentatively, D is TRBD2 (6 bases). The V and J ends lost 5 bases and 2 bases respectively, with 12 bases between them. Germline CDR1 DFQATT, CDR2 SNEGSKA (reference sequence). The CDR3 is 13 amino acids. CDR3 coding DNA: TGCAGTGCTTCCACGGGGGTACAAGAGACCCAGTACTTC. As protein: CSASTGVQETQYF.

The genes are TRBV6-2 or TRBV6-3 and TRBJ2-7; no clear D gene. V was shortened by 2 bases and J by 6 bases, with 8 bases between the two germline ends. The CDR3 loop spans 12 amino acids. The germline V gene has CDR1 MNHEY and CDR2 SVGEGT. This chain's CDR3 is CASSYPLGEQYF. For the CDR3, the DNA is TGTGCCAGCAGTTACCCGTTGGGCGAGCAGTACTTC.

This clonotype was observed a single time. The V and J genes are TRBV30 and TRBJ1-1; TRBD1 matches at 7 bases. Germline CDR1 is GTSNPN and CDR2 is SVGIG (reference sequence). CDR3 size: 14 residues. The trim removed 3 bases at V and 7 bases at J, leaving 11 bases unmatched. In DNA form, the CDR3 reads TGTGCCTGGAGACAGGGGAGGGGAATGGGTGAAGCTTTCTTT. It specifies CAWRQGRGMGEAFF.

The genes are TRBV12-3 or TRBV12-4 and TRBJ2-5; the D gene is possibly TRBD1 (6 bases). The ends were cut back, 3 bases at V and 3 bases at J, with 14 bases in the middle. CDR3 length: 15 residues. CDR3 amino acids: CASSFDGRGKETQYF. The CDR3 DNA follows: TGTGCCAGCAGTTTTGATGGTAGGGGGAAAGAGACCCAGTACTTC.